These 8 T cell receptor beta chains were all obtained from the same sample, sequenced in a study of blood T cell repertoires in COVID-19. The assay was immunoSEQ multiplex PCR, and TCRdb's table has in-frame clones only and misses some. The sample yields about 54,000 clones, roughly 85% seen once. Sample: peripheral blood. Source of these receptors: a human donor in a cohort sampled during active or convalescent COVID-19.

The CDR3, as DNA: TGTGCCACCAGTGGAATCGGGAATGAGCAGTTCTTC. It specifies CATSGIGNEQFF. This chain connects TRBV24-1 to TRBJ2-1; D unresolved. The CDR3 has 12 residues. CDR1 KGHDR and CDR2 SFDVKD come from the germline V gene. V was shortened by 5 bases and J by 7 bases, with 8 bases between the two germline ends.

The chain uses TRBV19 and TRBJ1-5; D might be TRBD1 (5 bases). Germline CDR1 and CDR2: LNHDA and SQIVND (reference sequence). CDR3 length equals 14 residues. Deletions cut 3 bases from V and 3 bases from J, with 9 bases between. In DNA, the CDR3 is TGTGCCAGTAGTATCCAGGACATCAATCAGCCCCAGCATTTT. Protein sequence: CASSIQDINQPQHF.

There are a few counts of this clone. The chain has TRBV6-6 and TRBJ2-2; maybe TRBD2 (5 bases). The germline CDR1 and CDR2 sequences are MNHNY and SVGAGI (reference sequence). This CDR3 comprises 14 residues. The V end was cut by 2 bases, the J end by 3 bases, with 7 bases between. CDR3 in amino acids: CASSYMEDTGELFF. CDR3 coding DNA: TGTGCCAGCAGTTACATGGAGGACACCGGGGAGCTGTTTTTT.

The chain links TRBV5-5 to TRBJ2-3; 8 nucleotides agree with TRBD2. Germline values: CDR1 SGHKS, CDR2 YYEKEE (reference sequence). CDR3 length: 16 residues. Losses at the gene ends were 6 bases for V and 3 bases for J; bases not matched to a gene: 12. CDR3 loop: CASTIGSSGFTDTQYF. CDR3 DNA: TGTGCCAGCACCATCGGGTCTAGCGGGTTTACAGATACGCAGTATTTT.

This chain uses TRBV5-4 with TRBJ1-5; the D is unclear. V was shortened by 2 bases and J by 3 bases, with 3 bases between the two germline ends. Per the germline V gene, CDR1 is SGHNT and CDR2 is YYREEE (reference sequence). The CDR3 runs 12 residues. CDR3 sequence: CASSFLNQPQHF. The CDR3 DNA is TGTGCCAGCAGCTTTCTCAATCAGCCCCAGCATTTT. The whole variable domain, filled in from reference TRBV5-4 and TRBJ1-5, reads ETGVTQSPTHLIKTRGQQVTLRCSSQSGHNTVSWYQQALGQGPQFIFQYYREEENGRGNFPPRFSGLQFPNYSSELNVNALELDDSALYLCASSFLNQPQHFGDGTRLSIL.

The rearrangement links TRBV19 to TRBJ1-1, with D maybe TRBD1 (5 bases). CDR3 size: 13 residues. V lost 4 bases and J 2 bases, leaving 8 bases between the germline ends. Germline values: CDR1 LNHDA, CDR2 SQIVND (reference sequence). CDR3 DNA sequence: TGTGCCAGTAGTAGCAGGGCCAACACTGAAGCTTTCTTT. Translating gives CASSSRANTEAFF.

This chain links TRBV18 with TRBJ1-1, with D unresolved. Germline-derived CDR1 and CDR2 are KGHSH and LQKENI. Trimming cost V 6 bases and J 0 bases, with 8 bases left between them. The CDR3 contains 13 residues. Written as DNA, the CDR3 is TGTGCCAGCTCGAATACAGTGAACACTGAAGCTTTCTTT. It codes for CASSNTVNTEAFF.

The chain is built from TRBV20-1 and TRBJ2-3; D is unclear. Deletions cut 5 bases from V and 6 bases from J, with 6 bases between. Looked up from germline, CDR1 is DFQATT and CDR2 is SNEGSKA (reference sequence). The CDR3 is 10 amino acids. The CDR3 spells CSAAFDTQYF. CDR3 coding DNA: TGCAGTGCTGCGTTCGATACGCAGTATTTT.